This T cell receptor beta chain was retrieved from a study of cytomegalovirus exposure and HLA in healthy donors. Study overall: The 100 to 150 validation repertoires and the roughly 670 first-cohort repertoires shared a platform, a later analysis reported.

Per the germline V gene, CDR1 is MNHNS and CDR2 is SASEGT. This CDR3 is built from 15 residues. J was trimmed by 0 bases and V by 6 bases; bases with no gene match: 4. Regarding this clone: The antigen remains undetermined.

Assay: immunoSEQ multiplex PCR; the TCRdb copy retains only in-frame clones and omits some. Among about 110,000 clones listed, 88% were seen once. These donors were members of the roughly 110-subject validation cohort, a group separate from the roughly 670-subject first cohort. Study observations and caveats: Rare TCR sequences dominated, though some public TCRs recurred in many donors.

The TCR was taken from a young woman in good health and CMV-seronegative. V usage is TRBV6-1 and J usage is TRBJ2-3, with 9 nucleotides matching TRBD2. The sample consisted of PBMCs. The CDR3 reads CASRASGASTDTQYF. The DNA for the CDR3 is TGTGCCAGCAGAGCTAGCGGGGCAAGCACAGATACGCAGTATTTT.